This T cell receptor beta chain originates from a study of shared clonotypes between healthy human individuals. Deep-level settings were used for running the assay. Some clones are missing from TCRdb's copy, which holds only in-frame ones; the method was immunoSEQ multiplex PCR. The sample holds under 1 million clones; 90% to 98% are singletons and the top ten take less than 0.3%. As concerns this clone: The antigen is unknown. At the DNA level, this CDR3 is encoded by other sequences in the same sample as well.

CD45RO negativity and positive selection for CCR7 defined naive CD8 cells, a population that excluded terminally differentiated effector memory CD45RA+ cells. Everyone who donated was a Caucasian adult who lived in Nashville, Tennessee. The germline V and J ends were trimmed by 0 bases and 2 bases, with 6 bases remaining between them. The CDR3 extends over 13 amino acids. Germline V gene data show CDR1 as SGHRS and CDR2 as YFSETQ. Notes on the study in general: Limitation of the genetic and exposure-history diversity represented came from the few donors. Relative to memory subsets, naive subsets generally showed larger estimated richness.

Sequenced sample: naive CD8+ T cells sorted from blood. This clonotype was sampled from a man aged 25-45 years in good health. The V and J genes are TRBV5-1 and TRBJ2-7; D unclear. DNA for the CDR3: TGCGCCAGCAGCTTGGCCGGAACCTACGAGCAGTACTTC. Residues: CASSLAGTYEQYF.